This passage covers 22 T cell receptor beta chains from one sample sequenced in a study of technical replicates of blood from a handful of donors. Produced via immunoSEQ multiplex PCR; TCRdb's table is partial and in-frame only. There are about 83,000 clones in the sample; 90% to 95% occur only once, and 0.2% to 0.25% lies in the top ten. Source material: T cells isolated from PBMCs. The source is a human donor in good health.

This rearrangement joins TRBV6-1 to TRBJ2-7; tentative D call: TRBD2 (6 bases). The CDR3 length is 15 residues. Per the germline V gene, CDR1 is MNHNS and CDR2 is SASEGT. V lost 5 bases, J lost 3 bases, and 17 bases lay in between. The CDR3 region has the DNA TGTGCCAGCAGTCCCGACGCCCGGAGGGTCTACGAGCAGTACTTC. Its protein is CASSPDARRVYEQYF.

V gene TRBV6-6 combines with J gene TRBJ2-7, with D possibly TRBD2 on 5 matching bases. Germline V gene lookup returns CDR1 MNHNY and CDR2 SVGAGI (reference sequence). V lost 5 bases and J lost 8, with 22 bases in between. The CDR3 extends over 15 amino acids. Here the CDR3 reads CASSRTPASKVQQYF. DNA of the CDR3: TGTGCCAGCAGTAGAACTCCAGCTAGCAAGGTACAGCAGTACTTC.

This clone occurred once. The chain links TRBV2 to TRBJ2-5, with D uncertain. The CDR3 covers 11 residues. Deletions cut 6 bases from V and 5 bases from J, with 7 bases between. Germline lookup yields CDR1 SNHLY and CDR2 FYNNEI. CDR3: CASRQSETQYF. CDR3 in DNA: TGTGCCAGCAGACAGTCGGAGACCCAGTACTTC.

The chain employs TRBV5-1 and TRBJ2-5, with a weak D call TRBD1 (8 bases). The ends were cut back, 2 bases at V and 5 bases at J, with 16 bases in the middle. Per the germline V gene, CDR1 is SGHRS and CDR2 is YFSETQ. The CDR3 spans 15 residues. The CDR3 spells CASSLLGQGGETQYF. CDR3 in DNA: TGCGCCAGCAGCTTACTCGGACAGGGAGGGGAGACCCAGTACTTC.

This clone has only one observation. The rearrangement links TRBV28 to TRBJ2-7; 10 nucleotides align to TRBD1. Germline V lookup: CDR1 MDHEN, CDR2 SYDVKM. Trimming took 4 bases from V and 3 from J; bases not matched to a gene: 3. The CDR3 has 14 residues. CDR3 in DNA: TGTGCCAGCAGTTCCGGGACAGGGGACTACGAGCAGTACTTC. Residues: CASSSGTGDYEQYF.

The chain employs TRBV19 and TRBJ1-5; tentatively, D is TRBD1 (6 bases). Germline V gene lookup returns CDR1 LNHDA and CDR2 SQIVND (reference sequence). CDR3 size: 17 residues. The germline V and J ends were trimmed by 3 bases and 3 bases, with 18 bases remaining between them. CDR3 in amino acids: CASSMEMARQVNQPQHF. The CDR3 DNA reads TGTGCCAGTAGTATGGAGATGGCGAGACAGGTCAATCAGCCCCAGCATTTT. Full variable domain (remainder filled in from reference TRBV19 and TRBJ1-5): DGGITQSPKYLFRKEGQNVTLSCEQNLNHDAMYWYRQDPGQGLRLIYYSQIVNDFQKGDIAEGYSVSREKKESFPLTVTSAQKNPTAFYLCASSMEMARQVNQPQHFGDGTRLSIL.

The rearrangement joins TRBV7-9 to TRBJ2-3, with 8 bases that match TRBD2. J was trimmed by 3 bases and V by 3 bases; bases with no gene match: 5. Germline V gene sequence: CDR1 SEHNR, CDR2 FQNEAQ (reference sequence). The CDR3 is 15 residues long. This CDR3 reads CASSFGGGRTDTQYF. CDR3 bases: TGTGCCAGCAGCTTCGGGGGGGGAAGAACAGATACGCAGTATTTT.

The V call is TRBV29-1, the J call TRBJ1-1; D uncertain. Trimming shortened V by 1 base and J by 1 base, and 7 bases separated the two germline ends. The CDR3 runs to 13 residues. In germline, CDR1 is SQVTM, CDR2 ANQGSEA. CDR3 protein: CSVEAGANTEAFF. The DNA of the CDR3 is TGCAGCGTTGAAGCAGGCGCGAACACTGAAGCTTTCTTT.

The chain recombines TRBV9 with TRBJ1-4, with 8 positions matching TRBD1. Trimming at V came to 4 bases and at J to 8 bases, leaving 10 bases not matched to a gene. The CDR3 sequence is 15 residues long. Germline lookup yields CDR1 SGDLS and CDR2 YYNGEE. The CDR3 bases are TGTGCCAGCAGCACCCGGGACAGGTTAGGAGAAAAACTGTTTTTT. It is translated as CASSTRDRLGEKLFF. Filled out from reference TRBV9 and TRBJ1-4, the complete variable domain reads DSGVTQTPKHLITATGQRVTLRCSPRSGDLSVYWYQQSLDQGLQFLIQYYNGEERAKGNILERFSAQQFPDLHSELNLSSLELGDSALYFCASSTRDRLGEKLFFGSGTQLSVL.

The genes are TRBV6-5 and TRBJ2-1, with 10 bases fitting TRBD2. Germline V gene sequence: CDR1 MNHEY, CDR2 SVGAGI. Trimming cost V 4 bases and J 5 bases; bases outside gene matches: 5. The CDR3 is 15 residues long. The chain's CDR3 is CASSFTSGVNNEQFF. The CDR3 DNA sequence: TGTGCCAGCAGTTTTACTAGCGGGGTAAACAATGAGCAGTTCTTC.

The chain recombines TRBV5-1 with TRBJ2-1, with 8 positions matching TRBD1. This CDR3 is built from 14 residues. CDR1 and CDR2 from the germline V gene are SGHRS and YFSETQ. The V gene end was trimmed by 3 bases and the J gene end by 4 bases; junction bases not matched to a gene: 3. The CDR3 region is CASSYRQGYNEQFF. The CDR3 DNA reads TGCGCCAGCAGCTACCGACAGGGGTACAATGAGCAGTTCTTC.

The chain combines TRBV13 with TRBJ2-1; 10 bases are a match to TRBD2. This CDR3 is built from 15 residues. Germline-derived CDR1 and CDR2 are PRHDT and FYEKMQ (reference sequence). The V and J ends lost 4 bases and 9 bases, in that order; junction bases with no gene match: 9. The CDR3 sequence: CASSSKLAGHSEQFF. CDR3 DNA sequence: TGTGCCAGCAGCTCTAAACTAGCGGGGCACAGTGAGCAGTTCTTC.

The chain joins TRBV6-5 to TRBJ2-3; 7 positions agree with TRBD1. CDR3 length equals 15 residues. CDR1 MNHEY and CDR2 SVGAGI come from the germline V gene. Losses at the gene ends were 2 bases for V and 4 bases for J; bases not matched to a gene: 6. CDR3 residues: CASSYTAGGPDTQYF. The CDR3 DNA sequence: TGTGCCAGCAGTTACACGGCAGGGGGTCCAGATACGCAGTATTTT.

This clone was seen only once. V usage is TRBV18 and J usage is TRBJ1-5; D is uncertain. V shed 1 base and J shed 0 bases, with 4 bases lying between them. The germline CDR1 and CDR2 sequences are KGHSH and LQKENI. The CDR3 spans 14 residues. This chain's CDR3 is CASSPLNSNQPQHF. The CDR3 DNA sequence: TGTGCCAGCTCACCACTAAATAGCAATCAGCCCCAGCATTTT.

The V gene is TRBV5-1, the J gene TRBJ2-5; D is unclear. The end of the DNA is better explained by TRBJ2-7, so the J call may be wrong. Per germline, CDR1 SGHRS and CDR2 YFSETQ. This CDR3 is 13 amino acids long. CDR3 residues: CASSYPGTYEQYF. Here the CDR3 DNA reads TGCGCCAGCAGCTACCCAGGAACCTACGAGCAGTACTTC.

The chain recombines TRBV7-9 with TRBJ2-6; D is possibly TRBD1 (5 bases). The length of the CDR3 is 18 residues. V shed 1 base and J shed 2 bases, with 15 bases lying between them. Germline CDR1 reads SEHNR; CDR2 reads FQNEAQ (reference sequence). Here the CDR3 reads CASSLDSLRVTGANVLTF. The CDR3 bases are TGTGCCAGCAGCTTAGACAGTCTCAGGGTCACTGGGGCCAACGTCCTGACTTTC. Based on the CDR3 plus reference TRBV7-9 and TRBJ2-6, the full variable domain is DTGVSQNPRHKITKRGQNVTFRCDPISEHNRLYWYRQTLGQGPEFLTYFQNEAQLEKSRLLSDRFSAERPKGSFSTLEIQRTEQGDSAMYLCASSLDSLRVTGANVLTFGAGSRLTVL.

V is TRBV6-4 and J is TRBJ2-3; 10 positions agree with TRBD2. Germline V CDR1 and CDR2: MRHNA, SNTAGT. CDR3 size: 15 residues. Trimming cost V 6 bases and J 0 bases; bases outside gene matches: 3. CDR3 sequence: CASSPGLASTDTQYF. The CDR3 nucleotides read TGTGCCAGCAGCCCGGGACTAGCGAGCACAGATACGCAGTATTTT.

The V gene is TRBV19, the J gene TRBJ2-7; perhaps TRBD2 as D (6 bases). Germline CDR1 reads LNHDA; CDR2 reads SQIVND (reference sequence). Trimming removed 7 bases at V and 6 bases at J, with 13 bases between. The CDR3 is 12 residues long. DNA for the CDR3: TGTGCCAGTACAGCGGGTGGAGTCGAGCAGTACTTC. Its protein product is CASTAGGVEQYF.

The J gene is TRBJ1-2, the V gene TRBV28; D unresolved. V was shortened by 6 bases and J by 4 bases, with 9 bases between the two germline ends. This CDR3 contains 12 residues. Germline V gives CDR1 MDHEN, CDR2 SYDVKM. The DNA for the CDR3 is TGTGCCAGCAGGACTCCCCTCTATGGCTACACCTTC. It specifies CASRTPLYGYTF.

The chain couples TRBV29-1 to TRBJ2-2; perhaps TRBD2 as D (6 bases). CDR3 size: 14 residues. Trimming shortened V by 3 bases and J by 2 bases, and 10 bases separated the two germline ends. The germline V gene encodes CDR1 SQVTM and CDR2 ANQGSEA. CDR3 protein: CSVEAGFNTGELFF. The CDR3 DNA sequence: TGCAGCGTTGAGGCGGGGTTTAACACCGGGGAGCTGTTTTTT.

The chain uses TRBV7-2 and TRBJ2-7, with 7 positions matching TRBD2. V lost 8 bases to trimming and J lost 5 bases; unmatched junction nucleotides: 9. CDR3 length: 13 residues. Germline assignment: CDR1 SGHTA and CDR2 FQGNSA. CDR3 loop: CASAEPRGNEQYF. The CDR3 region has the DNA TGTGCCAGCGCTGAACCGCGGGGGAACGAGCAGTACTTC. Full variable domain (remainder filled in from reference TRBV7-2 and TRBJ2-7): GAGVSQSPSNKVTEKGKDVELRCDPISGHTALYWYRQSLGQGLEFLIYFQGNSAPDKSGLPSDRFSAERTGGSVSTLTIQRTQQEDSAVYLCASAEPRGNEQYFGPGTRLTVT.

The V call is TRBV7-9, the J call TRBJ2-1; TRBD2 aligns across 11 bases. With V trimmed by 5 bases and J by 4 bases, 4 bases remained unmatched. The germline V gene has CDR1 SEHNR and CDR2 FQNEAQ (reference sequence). CDR3 size: 15 residues. The CDR3 DNA sequence: TGTGCCAGCAGCGGGACTAGCGGAGATTACAATGAGCAGTTCTTC. Translated: CASSGTSGDYNEQFF.